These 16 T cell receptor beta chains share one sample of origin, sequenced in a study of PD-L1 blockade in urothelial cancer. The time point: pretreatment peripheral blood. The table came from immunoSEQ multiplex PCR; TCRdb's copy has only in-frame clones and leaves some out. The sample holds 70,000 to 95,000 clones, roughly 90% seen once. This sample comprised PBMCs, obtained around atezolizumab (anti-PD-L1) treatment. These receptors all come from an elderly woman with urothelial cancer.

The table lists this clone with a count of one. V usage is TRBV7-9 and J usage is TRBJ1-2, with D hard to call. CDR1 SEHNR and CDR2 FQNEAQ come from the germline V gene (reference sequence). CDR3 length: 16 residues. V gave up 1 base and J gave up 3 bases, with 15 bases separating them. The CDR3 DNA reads TGTGCCAGCAGCTTAGGTGGTAAAGGGAGCGACTATGGCTACACCTTC. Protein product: CASSLGGKGSDYGYTF.

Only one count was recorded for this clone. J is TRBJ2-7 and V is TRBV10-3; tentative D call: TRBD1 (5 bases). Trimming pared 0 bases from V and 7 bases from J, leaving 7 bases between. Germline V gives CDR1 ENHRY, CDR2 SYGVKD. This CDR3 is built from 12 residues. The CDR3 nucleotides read TGTGCCATCAGTGAGTCTACAGGAGAGCAGTACTTC. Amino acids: CAISESTGEQYF.

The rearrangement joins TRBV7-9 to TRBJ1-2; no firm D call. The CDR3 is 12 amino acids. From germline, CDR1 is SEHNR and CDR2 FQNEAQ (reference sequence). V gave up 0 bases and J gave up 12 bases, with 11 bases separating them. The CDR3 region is CASSLAANLDTF. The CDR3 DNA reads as TGTGCCAGCAGCTTAGCAGCCAACCTCGACACCTTC.

For the CDR3, the DNA is TGTGCCAGCTCACCGGGACAGGGGGCATACAATGAAAAACTGTTTTTT. This codes for CASSPGQGAYNEKLFF. The genes are TRBV18 and TRBJ1-4; the match to TRBD1 covers 12 bases. Germline lookup yields CDR1 KGHSH and CDR2 LQKENI. There are 16 residues in the CDR3. The V and J ends lost 3 bases and 5 bases, in that order; junction bases with no gene match: 4.

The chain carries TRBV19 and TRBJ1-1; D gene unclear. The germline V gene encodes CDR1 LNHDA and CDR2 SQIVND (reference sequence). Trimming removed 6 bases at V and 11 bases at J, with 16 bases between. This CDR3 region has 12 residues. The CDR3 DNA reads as TGTGCCAGTAGAATACAAGAGGGTCCGGCTTTCTTT. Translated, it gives CASRIQEGPAFF.

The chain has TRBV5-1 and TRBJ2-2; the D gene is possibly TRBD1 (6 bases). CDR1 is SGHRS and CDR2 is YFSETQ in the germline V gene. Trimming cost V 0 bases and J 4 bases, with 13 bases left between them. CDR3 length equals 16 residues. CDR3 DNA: TGCGCCAGCAGCTTGGACGCAGACAGGAGCACCGGGGAGCTGTTTTTT. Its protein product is CASSLDADRSTGELFF.

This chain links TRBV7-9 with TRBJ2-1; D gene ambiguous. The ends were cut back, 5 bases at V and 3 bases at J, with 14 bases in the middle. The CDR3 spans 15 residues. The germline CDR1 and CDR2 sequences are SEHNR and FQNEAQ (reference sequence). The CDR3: CASSLNSHLYNEQFF. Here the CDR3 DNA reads TGTGCCAGCAGCCTGAACAGTCATCTCTACAATGAGCAGTTCTTC. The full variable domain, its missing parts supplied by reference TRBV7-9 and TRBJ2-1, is DTGVSQNPRHKITKRGQNVTFRCDPISEHNRLYWYRQTLGQGPEFLTYFQNEAQLEKSRLLSDRFSAERPKGSFSTLEIQRTEQGDSAMYLCASSLNSHLYNEQFFGPGTRLTVL.

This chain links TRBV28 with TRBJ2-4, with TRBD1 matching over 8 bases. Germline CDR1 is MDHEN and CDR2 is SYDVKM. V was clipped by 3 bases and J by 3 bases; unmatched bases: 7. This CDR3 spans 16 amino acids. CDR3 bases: TGTGCCAGCAGTTTTGGACAGGGAGTAGGCAAAAACATTCAGTACTTC. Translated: CASSFGQGVGKNIQYF.

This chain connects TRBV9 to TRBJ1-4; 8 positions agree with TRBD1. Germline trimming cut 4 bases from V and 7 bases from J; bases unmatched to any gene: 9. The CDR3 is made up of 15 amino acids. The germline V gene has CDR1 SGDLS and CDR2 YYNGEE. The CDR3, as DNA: TGTGCCAGCAGCCTGGGGACAGGAGGGGGTGAAAAACTGTTTTTT. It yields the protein CASSLGTGGGEKLFF.

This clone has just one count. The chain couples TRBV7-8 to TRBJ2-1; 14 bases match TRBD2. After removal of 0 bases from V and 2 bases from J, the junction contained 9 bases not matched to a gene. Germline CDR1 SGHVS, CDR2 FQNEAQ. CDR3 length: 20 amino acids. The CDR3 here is CASSLAIGLAGGGTYNEQFF. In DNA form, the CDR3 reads TGTGCCAGCAGCTTAGCGATTGGACTAGCGGGAGGAGGGACCTACAATGAGCAGTTCTTC.

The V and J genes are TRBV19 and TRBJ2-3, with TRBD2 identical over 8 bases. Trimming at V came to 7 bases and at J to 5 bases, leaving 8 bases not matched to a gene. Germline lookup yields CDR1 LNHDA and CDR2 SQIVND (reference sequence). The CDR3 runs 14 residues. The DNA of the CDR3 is TGTGCCAGTACCCCGGGAGGGCATCAAGATACGCAGTATTTT. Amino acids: CASTPGGHQDTQYF.

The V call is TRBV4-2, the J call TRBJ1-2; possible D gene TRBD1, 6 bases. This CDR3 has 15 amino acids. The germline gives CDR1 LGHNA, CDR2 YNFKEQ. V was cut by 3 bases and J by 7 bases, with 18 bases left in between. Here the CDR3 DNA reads TGTGCCAGCAGCCAGTGGGTTTCAGGGGCTGGTGGCTACACCTTC. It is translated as CASSQWVSGAGGYTF.

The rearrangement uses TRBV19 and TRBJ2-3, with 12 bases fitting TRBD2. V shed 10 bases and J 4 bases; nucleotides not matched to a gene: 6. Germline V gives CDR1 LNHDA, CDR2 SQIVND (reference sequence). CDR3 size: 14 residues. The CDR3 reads CATRLAGAPDTQYF. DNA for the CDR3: TGTGCCACCCGACTAGCGGGAGCCCCAGATACGCAGTATTTT.

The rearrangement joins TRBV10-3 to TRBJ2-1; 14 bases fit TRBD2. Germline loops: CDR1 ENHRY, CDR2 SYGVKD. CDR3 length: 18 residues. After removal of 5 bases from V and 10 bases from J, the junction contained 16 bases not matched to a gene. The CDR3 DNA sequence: TGTGCCATCAGTTTGGCCCGGACTAGCGGGAGGACTACAATAGAGCAGTTCTTC. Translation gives CAISLARTSGRTTIEQFF.

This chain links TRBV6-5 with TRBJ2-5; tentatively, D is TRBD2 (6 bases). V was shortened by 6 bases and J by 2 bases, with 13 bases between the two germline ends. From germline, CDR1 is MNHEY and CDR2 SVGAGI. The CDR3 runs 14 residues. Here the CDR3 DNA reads TGTGCCAGCAGGCCTGGGACTCTTCAAGAGACCCAGTACTTC. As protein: CASRPGTLQETQYF.

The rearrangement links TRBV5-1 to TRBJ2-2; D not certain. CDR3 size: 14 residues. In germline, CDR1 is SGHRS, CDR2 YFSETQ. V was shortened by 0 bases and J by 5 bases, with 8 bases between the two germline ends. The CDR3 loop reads CASSLESRTGELFF. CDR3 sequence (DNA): TGCGCCAGCAGCTTGGAGTCCCGGACCGGGGAGCTGTTTTTT.